This record concerns one T cell receptor beta chain sequence. The data originate from a study of blood T cell repertoires in COVID-19. The CDR3 consists of 14 residues. Trimming cost V 1 base and J 4 bases, with 11 bases left between them. Germline CDR1 is SGHKS and CDR2 is YYEKEE (reference sequence). Sequenced by immunoSEQ multiplex PCR; TCRdb stores in-frame clones only, minus some. The sample comprises roughly 220,000 clones, roughly 88% of which are singletons, and approximately 2% rests with the top ten. This sequence originates from a man aged 30 to 45 who had recovered from COVID-19. Sequenced input: peripheral blood. This chain links TRBV5-5 with TRBJ1-1; unclear D gene. CDR3 bases: TGTGCCAGCAGCTTGTTTGAATACGGCACTGAAGCTTTCTTT. This sequence encodes CASSLFEYGTEAFF.